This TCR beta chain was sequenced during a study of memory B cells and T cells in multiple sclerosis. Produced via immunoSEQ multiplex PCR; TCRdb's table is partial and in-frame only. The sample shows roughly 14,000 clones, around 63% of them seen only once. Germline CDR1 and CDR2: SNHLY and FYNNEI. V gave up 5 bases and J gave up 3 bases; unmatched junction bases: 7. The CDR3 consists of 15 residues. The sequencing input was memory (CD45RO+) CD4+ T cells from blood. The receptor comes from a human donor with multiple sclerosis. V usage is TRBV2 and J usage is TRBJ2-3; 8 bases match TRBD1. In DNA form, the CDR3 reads TGTGCCAGCAGTCGACAGGGGATAGGGACAGATACGCAGTATTTT. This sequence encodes CASSRQGIGTDTQYF.